The 18 T cell receptor beta chains listed next were all sequenced from one sample in a study of long-term antiretroviral therapy in people with HIV. The immunoSEQ assay was v3.0, run at survey level. TCRdb's table, derived via immunoSEQ multiplex PCR, lists solely in-frame clones and lacks some. The sample shows some 28,000 clones, around 82% of them seen only once. Sequences were derived from unsorted PBMCs, sampled 3 years after starting antiretroviral therapy. The receptors originated from a man aged 40-50 years with HIV.

This clone was seen just once. V is TRBV18 and J is TRBJ2-2; the match to TRBD2 covers 9 bases. The CDR3 sequence is 13 residues long. Germline V gene data show CDR1 as KGHSH and CDR2 as LQKENI. Germline trimming cut 1 base from V and 10 bases from J; bases unmatched to any gene: 1. The CDR3 sequence is CASSPRTSEELFF. In DNA, the CDR3 is TGTGCCAGCTCACCACGGACTAGCGAGGAGCTGTTTTTT. Based on the CDR3 plus reference TRBV18 and TRBJ2-2, the full variable domain is NAGVMQNPRHLVRRRGQEARLRCSPMKGHSHVYWYRQLPEEGLKFMVYLQKENIIDESGMPKERFSAEFPKEGPSILRIQQVVRGDSAAYFCASSPRTSEELFFGEGSRLTVL.

This chain links TRBV6-1 with TRBJ2-5; weak D call: TRBD1 (5 bases). The V gene lost 2 bases and the J gene lost 4 bases, with 8 bases spanning the gap. Germline V gene lookup returns CDR1 MNHNS and CDR2 SASEGT. The CDR3 has 13 residues. CDR3 sequence: CASSEPGPETQYF. DNA of the CDR3: TGTGCCAGCAGTGAACCAGGGCCAGAGACCCAGTACTTC.

This clone is a singleton in its sample. The chain has TRBV5-1 and TRBJ1-1, with 12 bases identical to TRBD1. The CDR3 runs 16 residues. V shed 5 bases, J shed 2 bases, and the junction held 7 bases outside the gene matches. CDR1 SGHRS and CDR2 YFSETQ come from the germline V gene. The CDR3 spells CASSSGTGGTNTEAFF. Here the CDR3 DNA reads TGCGCCAGCAGTTCCGGGACAGGGGGCACTAACACTGAAGCTTTCTTT.

The rearrangement links TRBV5-4 to TRBJ2-1, with a possible D match to TRBD2 (6 bases). Trimming cost V 0 bases and J 9 bases, with 10 bases left between them. Looked up from germline, CDR1 is SGHNT and CDR2 is YYREEE (reference sequence). The CDR3 consists of 13 residues. CDR3 in amino acids: CASSLGEAGEQFF. For the CDR3, the DNA is TGTGCCAGCAGCTTGGGGGAGGCTGGTGAGCAGTTCTTC.

This clone was counted once. This chain joins TRBV5-6 and TRBJ1-4; D ambiguous. CDR1 SGHDT and CDR2 YYEEEE come from the germline V gene. The CDR3 contains 16 residues. V gave up 0 bases and J gave up 0 bases, with 9 bases separating them. CDR3: CASSLGGGTTNEKLFF. The CDR3 DNA reads as TGTGCCAGCAGCTTGGGAGGTGGGACAACTAATGAAAAACTGTTTTTT.

The rearrangement links TRBV27 to TRBJ2-7; 11 bases fit TRBD1. The CDR3 loop spans 16 amino acids. J was trimmed by 3 bases and V by 2 bases; bases with no gene match: 6. The V gene's germline CDR1 is MNHEY and CDR2 SMNVEV (reference sequence). The CDR3 DNA reads TGTGCCAGCAGTTTAAACACCGGGACAGGGGGCTACGAGCAGTACTTC. Encoded protein: CASSLNTGTGGYEQYF.

V usage is TRBV5-1 and J usage is TRBJ1-2, with 8 bases fitting TRBD1. The CDR3 contains 14 residues. The J segment lost 4 bases and the V segment lost 5 bases, leaving 7 bases of the junction unmatched. Germline V gene lookup returns CDR1 SGHRS and CDR2 YFSETQ. The CDR3 DNA sequence: TGCGCCAGCAGGCGTGACAGGGGTGGCTATGGCTACACCTTC. Amino acids: CASRRDRGGYGYTF.

The J gene is TRBJ1-1, the V gene TRBV30, with TRBD1 matching over 7 bases. This CDR3 comprises 13 residues. The trim removed 3 bases at V and 5 bases at J, leaving 6 bases unmatched. Germline V CDR1 and CDR2: GTSNPN, SVGIG (reference sequence). The CDR3 loop is CAWRQGWSTEAFF. The CDR3 DNA reads as TGTGCCTGGAGACAGGGGTGGAGTACTGAAGCTTTCTTT.

The chain joins TRBV6-1 to TRBJ1-1, with D uncertain. The germline CDR1 and CDR2 sequences are MNHNS and SASEGT. The CDR3 runs to 13 residues. The V end lost 2 bases, the J end lost 3 bases, and 7 bases lay between the germline ends. CDR3 bases: TGTGCCAGCAGTGAATTGCTACACACTGAAGCTTTCTTT. Translated: CASSELLHTEAFF.

The chain joins TRBV7-6 to TRBJ1-2; a weak D match, TRBD1 (5 bases). The germline V and J ends were trimmed by 4 bases and 0 bases, with 6 bases remaining between them. This CDR3 has 13 residues. CDR1 SGHVS and CDR2 FNYEAQ come from the germline V gene. CDR3 loop: CASSSTANYGYTF. The DNA for the CDR3 is TGTGCCAGCAGCTCGACAGCTAACTATGGCTACACCTTC.

The chain uses TRBV2 and TRBJ1-5, with 9 nucleotides matching TRBD1. Germline trimming cut 8 bases from V and 3 bases from J; bases unmatched to any gene: 5. This CDR3 has 14 amino acids. Germline assignment: CDR1 SNHLY and CDR2 FYNNEI. CDR3 region: CASGTGSSNQPQHF. In DNA, the CDR3 is TGTGCCAGCGGGACAGGGAGTTCCAATCAGCCCCAGCATTTT.

The V call is TRBV10-3, the J call TRBJ1-4, with D perhaps matching TRBD1 (6 bases). The V and J ends lost 10 bases and 7 bases respectively, with 13 bases between them. Germline V gives CDR1 ENHRY, CDR2 SYGVKD. The CDR3 covers 12 residues. CDR3 sequence: CATQGLGEKLFF. The CDR3 DNA sequence: TGTGCCACACAGGGTCTGGGTGAAAAACTGTTTTTT.

In DNA, the CDR3 is TGTGCCAGCAGCCAGACGAGACACACAGATACGCAGTATTTT. This sequence encodes CASSQTRHTDTQYF. The rearrangement joins TRBV14 to TRBJ2-3; no clear D gene. The CDR3 sequence is 14 residues long. CDR1 is SGHDN, CDR2 FVKESK, per germline. The V end lost 3 bases, the J end lost 2 bases, and 9 bases lay between the germline ends.

The chain carries TRBV14 and TRBJ2-1, with D uncertain. Germline V gene sequence: CDR1 SGHDN, CDR2 FVKESK. Trimming shortened V by 1 base and J by 7 bases, and 11 bases separated the two germline ends. The CDR3 sequence is 14 residues long. The chain's CDR3 is CASSQVGVRNEQFF. CDR3 nucleotide sequence: TGTGCCAGCAGCCAAGTAGGAGTTAGGAATGAGCAGTTCTTC.

The V call is TRBV4-1, the J call TRBJ2-7; D is unresolved. CDR3 length: 13 amino acids. Germline CDR1 MGHRA, CDR2 YSYEKL. V was cut by 2 bases and J by 4 bases, with 9 bases left in between. The CDR3 here is CASSQSQDYEQYF. The CDR3 bases are TGCGCCAGCAGCCAATCACAAGATTACGAGCAGTACTTC.

V is TRBV6-1 and J is TRBJ1-2; 9 bases are shared with TRBD1. The CDR3 is 13 residues long. J was trimmed by 8 bases and V by 8 bases; bases with no gene match: 9. From germline, CDR1 is MNHNS and CDR2 SASEGT. CDR3 DNA: TGTGCCAGCGGCGGGACAGGGTTTGGGGGCTACACCTTC. It is translated as CASGGTGFGGYTF.

The CDR3 protein is CASSFQGLAASTDTQYF. DNA for the CDR3: TGTGCCAGCAGTTTCCAGGGACTAGCTGCTAGCACAGATACGCAGTATTTT. This sequence joins TRBV28 and TRBJ2-3; 9 bases align to TRBD2. CDR1 is MDHEN, CDR2 SYDVKM, per germline. This CDR3 is 17 amino acids long. V lost 3 bases, J lost 0 bases, and 7 bases stayed unmatched.

This chain links TRBV9 with TRBJ2-3, with 8 bases lining up with TRBD2. V was pared by 0 bases and J by 3 bases, with 9 bases of the junction left unmatched. The CDR3 contains 17 residues. Germline V lookup: CDR1 SGDLS, CDR2 YYNGEE. CDR3 loop: CASSVEGGLATTDTQYF. The CDR3 DNA is TGTGCCAGCAGCGTAGAAGGAGGACTAGCAACGACAGATACGCAGTATTTT.